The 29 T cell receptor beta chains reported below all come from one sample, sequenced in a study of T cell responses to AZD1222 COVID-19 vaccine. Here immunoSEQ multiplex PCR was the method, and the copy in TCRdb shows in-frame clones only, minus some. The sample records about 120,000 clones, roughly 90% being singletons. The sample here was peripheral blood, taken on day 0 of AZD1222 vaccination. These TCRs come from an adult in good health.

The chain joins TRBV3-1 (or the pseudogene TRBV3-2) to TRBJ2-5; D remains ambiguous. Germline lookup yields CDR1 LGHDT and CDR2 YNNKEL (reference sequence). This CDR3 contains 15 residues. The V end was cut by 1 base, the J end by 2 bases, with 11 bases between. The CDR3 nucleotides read TGTGCCAGCAGCCAAGGAACTGTACCTCAAGAGACCCAGTACTTC. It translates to CASSQGTVPQETQYF.

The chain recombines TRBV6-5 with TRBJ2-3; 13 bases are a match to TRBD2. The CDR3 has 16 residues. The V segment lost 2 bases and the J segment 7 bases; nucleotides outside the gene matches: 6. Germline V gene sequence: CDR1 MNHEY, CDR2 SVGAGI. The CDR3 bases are TGTGCCAGCAGTTACCGGACTAGCGGGGGACGAAATACGCAGTATTTT. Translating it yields CASSYRTSGGRNTQYF.

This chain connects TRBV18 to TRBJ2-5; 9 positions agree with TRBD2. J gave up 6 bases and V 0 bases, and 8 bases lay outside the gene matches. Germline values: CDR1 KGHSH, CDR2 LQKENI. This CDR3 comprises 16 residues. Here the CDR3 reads CASSPPAGGPGKTQYF. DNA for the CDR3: TGTGCCAGCTCACCACCCGCGGGGGGGCCTGGGAAGACCCAGTACTTC. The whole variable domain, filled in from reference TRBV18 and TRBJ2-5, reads NAGVMQNPRHLVRRRGQEARLRCSPMKGHSHVYWYRQLPEEGLKFMVYLQKENIIDESGMPKERFSAEFPKEGPSILRIQQVVRGDSAAYFCASSPPAGGPGKTQYFGPGTRLLVL.

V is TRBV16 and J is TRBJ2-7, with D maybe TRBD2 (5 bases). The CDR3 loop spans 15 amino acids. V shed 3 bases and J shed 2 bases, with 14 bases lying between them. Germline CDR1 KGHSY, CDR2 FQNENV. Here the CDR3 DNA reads TGTGCCAGCAGCCAGGGCGGAGGAGGAACCTACGAGCAGTACTTC. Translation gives CASSQGGGGTYEQYF.

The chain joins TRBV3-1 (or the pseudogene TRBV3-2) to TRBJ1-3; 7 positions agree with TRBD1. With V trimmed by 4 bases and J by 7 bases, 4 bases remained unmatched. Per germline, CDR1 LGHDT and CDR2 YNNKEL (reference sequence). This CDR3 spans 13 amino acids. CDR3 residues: CASSRTGYNTIYF. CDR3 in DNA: TGTGCCAGCAGCCGGACAGGATATAACACCATATATTTT.

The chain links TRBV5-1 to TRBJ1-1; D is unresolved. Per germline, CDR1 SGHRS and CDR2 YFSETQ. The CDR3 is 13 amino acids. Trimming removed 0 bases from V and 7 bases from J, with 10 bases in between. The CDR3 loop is CASSLAGRSEAFF. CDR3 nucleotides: TGCGCCAGCAGCTTGGCCGGGCGGAGTGAAGCTTTCTTT.

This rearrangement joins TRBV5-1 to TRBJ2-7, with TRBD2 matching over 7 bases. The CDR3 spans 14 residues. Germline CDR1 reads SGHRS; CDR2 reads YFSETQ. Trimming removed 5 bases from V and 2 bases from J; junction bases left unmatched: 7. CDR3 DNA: TGCGCCAGCAGGTCCGGGACTACCACCTACGAGCAGTACTTC. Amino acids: CASRSGTTTYEQYF. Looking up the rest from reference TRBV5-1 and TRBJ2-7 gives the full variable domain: KAGVTQTPRYLIKTRGQQVTLSCSPISGHRSVSWYQQTPGQGLQFLFEYFSETQRNKGNFPGRFSGRQFSNSRSEMNVSTLELGDSALYLCASRSGTTTYEQYFGPGTRLTVT.

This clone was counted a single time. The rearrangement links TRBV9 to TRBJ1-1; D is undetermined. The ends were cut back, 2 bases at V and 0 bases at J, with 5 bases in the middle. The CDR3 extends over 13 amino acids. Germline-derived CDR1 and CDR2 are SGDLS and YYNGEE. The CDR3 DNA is TGTGCCAGCAGCGTCCATGTGAACACTGAAGCTTTCTTT. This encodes CASSVHVNTEAFF.

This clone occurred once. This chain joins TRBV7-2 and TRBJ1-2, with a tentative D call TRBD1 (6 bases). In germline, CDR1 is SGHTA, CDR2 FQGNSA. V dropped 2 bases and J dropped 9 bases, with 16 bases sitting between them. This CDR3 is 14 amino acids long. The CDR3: CASSLWRGGGSYTF. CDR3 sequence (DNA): TGTGCCAGCAGCTTATGGAGGGGGGGCGGTAGCTACACCTTC.

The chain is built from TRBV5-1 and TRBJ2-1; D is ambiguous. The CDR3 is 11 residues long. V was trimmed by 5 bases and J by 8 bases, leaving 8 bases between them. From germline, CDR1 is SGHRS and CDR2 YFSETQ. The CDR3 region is CASRVGHEQFF. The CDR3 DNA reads TGCGCCAGCAGGGTAGGGCATGAGCAGTTCTTC.

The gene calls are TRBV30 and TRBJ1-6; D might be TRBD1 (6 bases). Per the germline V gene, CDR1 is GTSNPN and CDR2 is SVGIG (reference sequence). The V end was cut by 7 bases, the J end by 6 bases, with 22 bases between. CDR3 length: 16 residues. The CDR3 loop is CALGTEGGGINSPLHF. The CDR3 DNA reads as TGTGCCTTGGGAACCGAAGGAGGGGGGATTAATTCACCCCTCCACTTT.

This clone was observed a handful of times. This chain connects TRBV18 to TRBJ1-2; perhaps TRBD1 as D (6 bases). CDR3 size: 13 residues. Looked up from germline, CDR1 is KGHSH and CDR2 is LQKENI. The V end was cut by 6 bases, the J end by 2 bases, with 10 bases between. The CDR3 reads CASSPRGNYGYTF. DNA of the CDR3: TGTGCCAGCTCGCCTAGGGGGAACTATGGCTACACCTTC.

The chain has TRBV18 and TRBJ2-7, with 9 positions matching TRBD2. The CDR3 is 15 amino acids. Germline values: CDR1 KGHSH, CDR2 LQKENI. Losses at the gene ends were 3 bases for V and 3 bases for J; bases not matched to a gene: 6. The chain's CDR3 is CASSPYAGGDYEQYF. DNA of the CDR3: TGTGCCAGCTCACCCTATGCGGGAGGGGACTACGAGCAGTACTTC.

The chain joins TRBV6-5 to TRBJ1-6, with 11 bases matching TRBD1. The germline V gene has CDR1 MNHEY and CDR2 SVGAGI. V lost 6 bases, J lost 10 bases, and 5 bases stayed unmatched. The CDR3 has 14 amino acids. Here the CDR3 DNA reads TGTGCCAGCAGATGGACAGGGGGCGCGTCACCCCTCCACTTT. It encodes CASRWTGGASPLHF.

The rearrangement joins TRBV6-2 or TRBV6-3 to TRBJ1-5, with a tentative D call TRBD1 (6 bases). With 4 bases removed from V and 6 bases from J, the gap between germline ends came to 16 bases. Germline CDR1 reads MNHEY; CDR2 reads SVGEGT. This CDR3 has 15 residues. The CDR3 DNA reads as TGTGCCAGCAGTTCAGCAGGGGCCCCTCGTCAGCCCCAGCATTTT. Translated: CASSSAGAPRQPQHF.

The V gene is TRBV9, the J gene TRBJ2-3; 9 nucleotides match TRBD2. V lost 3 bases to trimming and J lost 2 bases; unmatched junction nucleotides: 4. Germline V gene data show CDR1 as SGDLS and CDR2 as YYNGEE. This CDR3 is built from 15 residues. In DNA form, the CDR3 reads TGTGCCAGCAGCGCGCGGGGGGGCCACACAGATACGCAGTATTTT. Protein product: CASSARGGHTDTQYF.

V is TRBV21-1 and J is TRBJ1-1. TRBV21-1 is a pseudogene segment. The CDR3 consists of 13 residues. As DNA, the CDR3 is TGTGCCAGCAGCAAAGTGGTGAACACTGAAGCTTTCTTT. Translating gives CASSKVVNTEAFF.

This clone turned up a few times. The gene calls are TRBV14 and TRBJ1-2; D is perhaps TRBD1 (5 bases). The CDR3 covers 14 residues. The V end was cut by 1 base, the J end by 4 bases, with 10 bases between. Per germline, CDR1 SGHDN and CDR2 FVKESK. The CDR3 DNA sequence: TGTGCCAGCAGCCAAGTCGTTGGGGCCTATGGCTACACCTTC. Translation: CASSQVVGAYGYTF.

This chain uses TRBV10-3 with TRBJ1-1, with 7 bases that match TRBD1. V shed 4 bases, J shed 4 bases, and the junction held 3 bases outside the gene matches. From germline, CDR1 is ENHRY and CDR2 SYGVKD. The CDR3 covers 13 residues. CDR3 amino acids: CAISGQGRTEAFF. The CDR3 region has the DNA TGTGCCATCAGTGGACAGGGACGCACTGAAGCTTTCTTT.

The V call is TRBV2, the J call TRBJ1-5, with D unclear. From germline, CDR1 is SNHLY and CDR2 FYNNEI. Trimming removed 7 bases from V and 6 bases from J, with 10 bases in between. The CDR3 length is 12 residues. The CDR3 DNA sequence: TGTGCCAGCAACATGGACGCTCAGCCCCAGCATTTT. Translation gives CASNMDAQPQHF.

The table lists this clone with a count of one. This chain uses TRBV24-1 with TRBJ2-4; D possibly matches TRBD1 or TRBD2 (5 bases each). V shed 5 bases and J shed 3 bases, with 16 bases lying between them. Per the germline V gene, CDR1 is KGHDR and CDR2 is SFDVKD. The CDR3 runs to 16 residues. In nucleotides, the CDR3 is TGTGCCACCAGTGGGGCAATGGGGGACGGCAAAAACATTCAGTACTTC. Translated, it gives CATSGAMGDGKNIQYF.

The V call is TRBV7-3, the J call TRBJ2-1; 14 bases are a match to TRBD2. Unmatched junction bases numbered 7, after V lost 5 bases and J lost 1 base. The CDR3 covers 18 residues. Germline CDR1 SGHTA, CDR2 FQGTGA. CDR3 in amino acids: CASSPRGTSGSSYNEQFF. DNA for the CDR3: TGTGCCAGCAGCCCAAGGGGGACTAGCGGGAGTTCCTACAATGAGCAGTTCTTC.

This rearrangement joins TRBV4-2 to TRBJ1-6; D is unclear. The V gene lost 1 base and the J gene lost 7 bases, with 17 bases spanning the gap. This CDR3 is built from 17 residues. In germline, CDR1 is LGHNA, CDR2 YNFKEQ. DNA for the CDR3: TGTGCCAGCAGCCAAGTGGAGGATGTTCACCCAAATTCACCCCTCCACTTT. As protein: CASSQVEDVHPNSPLHF.

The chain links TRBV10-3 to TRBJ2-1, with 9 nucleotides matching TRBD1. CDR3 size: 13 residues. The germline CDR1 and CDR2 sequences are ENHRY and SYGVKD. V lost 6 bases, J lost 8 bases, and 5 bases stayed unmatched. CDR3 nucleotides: TGTGCCATCAGCACCGGACAGGGGTATGAGCAGTTCTTC. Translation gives CAISTGQGYEQFF.

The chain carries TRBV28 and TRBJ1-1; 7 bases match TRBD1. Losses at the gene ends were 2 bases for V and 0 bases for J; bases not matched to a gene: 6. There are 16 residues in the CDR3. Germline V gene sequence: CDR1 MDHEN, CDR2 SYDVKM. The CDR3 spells CASSLQGDRMNTEAFF. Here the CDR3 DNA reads TGTGCCAGCAGTTTACAGGGGGACCGGATGAACACTGAAGCTTTCTTT.

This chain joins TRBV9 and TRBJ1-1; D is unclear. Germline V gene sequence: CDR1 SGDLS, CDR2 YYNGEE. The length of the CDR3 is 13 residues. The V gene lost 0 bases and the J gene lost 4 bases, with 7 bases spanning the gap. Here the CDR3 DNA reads TGTGCCAGCAGCGTAGGTCCGGTCACTGAAGCTTTCTTT. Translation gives CASSVGPVTEAFF.

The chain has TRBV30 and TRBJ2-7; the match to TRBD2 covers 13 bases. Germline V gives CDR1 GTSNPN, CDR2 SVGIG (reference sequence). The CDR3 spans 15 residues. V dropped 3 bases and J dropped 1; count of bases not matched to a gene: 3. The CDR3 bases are TGTGCCTGGAGCGCGGGACTAGCGGGATCCTACGAGCAGTACTTC. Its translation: CAWSAGLAGSYEQYF. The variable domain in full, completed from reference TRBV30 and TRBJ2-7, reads SQTIHQWPATLVQPVGSPLSLECTVEGTSNPNLYWYRQAAGRGLQLLFYSVGIGQISSEVPQNLSASRPQDRQFILSSKKLLLSDSGFYLCAWSAGLAGSYEQYFGPGTRLTVT.

The CDR3 bases are TGTGCCAGCAGTGAAGTCCCGGTCTCCTATAATTCACCCCTCCACTTT. It is translated as CASSEVPVSYNSPLHF. This rearrangement joins TRBV6-4 to TRBJ1-6; D call uncertain. Germline-derived CDR1 and CDR2 are MRHNA and SNTAGT. The CDR3 has 16 residues. V shed 3 bases and J shed 0 bases, with 9 bases lying between them.

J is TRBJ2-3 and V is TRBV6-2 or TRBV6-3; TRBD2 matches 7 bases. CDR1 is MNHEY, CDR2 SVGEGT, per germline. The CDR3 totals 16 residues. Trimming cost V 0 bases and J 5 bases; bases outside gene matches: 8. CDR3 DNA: TGTGCCAGCAGTTACTCGATCGGACTAGGTGGAGATACGCAGTATTTT. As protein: CASSYSIGLGGDTQYF.